A single sample is the source of the 6 T cell receptor beta chains below, sequenced in a study of multiple sclerosis patients with progressive multifocal leukoencephalopathy. The method was immunoSEQ multiplex PCR; TCRdb's version includes in-frame clones alone and lacks a portion of them. The sample holds roughly 30,000 clones, approximately 88% seen once. Time point described: time of PML onset. The specimen was PBMCs, collected from a patient treated with natalizumab. The receptors here all came from a woman aged 40 to 55 with progressive multifocal leukoencephalopathy.

The V call is TRBV7-3, the J call TRBJ2-2; D is possibly TRBD2 (6 bases). The CDR3 extends over 15 amino acids. Per germline, CDR1 SGHTA and CDR2 FQGTGA. The germline V and J ends were trimmed by 5 bases and 0 bases, with 10 bases remaining between them. Here the CDR3 DNA reads TGTGCCAGCAGCCCAGCGGGCTCGAACACCGGGGAGCTGTTTTTT. This sequence encodes CASSPAGSNTGELFF.

The J gene is TRBJ2-1, the V gene TRBV4-2; 7 bases align to TRBD2. The trim removed 2 bases at V and 0 bases at J, leaving 7 bases unmatched. The CDR3 contains 17 residues. From germline, CDR1 is LGHNA and CDR2 YNFKEQ. CDR3 amino acids: CASSQRVERDSYNEQFF. DNA for the CDR3: TGTGCCAGCAGCCAACGCGTAGAGCGGGACTCCTACAATGAGCAGTTCTTC.

The chain recombines TRBV29-1 with TRBJ1-1; tentative D call: TRBD1 (5 bases). V was clipped by 7 bases and J by 1 base, with 13 bases between them. The CDR3 contains 13 residues. Germline V gives CDR1 SQVTM, CDR2 ANQGSEA. The CDR3 sequence is CSATGPGNTEAFF. CDR3 DNA sequence: TGCAGCGCCACAGGACCTGGGAACACTGAAGCTTTCTTT.

The chain has TRBV5-1 and TRBJ2-1; 8 bases are shared with TRBD1. There are 16 residues in the CDR3. From germline, CDR1 is SGHRS and CDR2 YFSETQ. V gave up 0 bases and J gave up 1 base; unmatched junction bases: 3. The CDR3 loop is CASSLGDRLSYNEQFF. The DNA for the CDR3 is TGCGCCAGCAGCTTGGGGGACAGGCTGTCCTACAATGAGCAGTTCTTC. Full variable domain (remainder filled in from reference TRBV5-1 and TRBJ2-1): KAGVTQTPRYLIKTRGQQVTLSCSPISGHRSVSWYQQTPGQGLQFLFEYFSETQRNKGNFPGRFSGRQFSNSRSEMNVSTLELGDSALYLCASSLGDRLSYNEQFFGPGTRLTVL.

This clone occurred once. The CDR3 is CASSPGVSGYTF. The CDR3 DNA reads as TGTGCCAGCTCACCGGGGGTTAGTGGCTACACCTTC. The chain couples TRBV18 to TRBJ1-2; possible D gene TRBD1, 5 bases. Trimming removed 3 bases from V and 7 bases from J, with 9 bases in between. CDR1 KGHSH and CDR2 LQKENI come from the germline V gene. The CDR3 sequence is 12 residues long.

A single count supports this clone. The genes are TRBV7-2 and TRBJ1-2; no firm D call. The V gene lost 5 bases and the J gene lost 0 bases, with 7 bases spanning the gap. The CDR3 spans 13 residues. Germline-derived CDR1 and CDR2 are SGHTA and FQGNSA. CDR3 sequence: CASSAQTNYGYTF. DNA of the CDR3: TGTGCCAGCAGCGCGCAGACTAACTATGGCTACACCTTC.